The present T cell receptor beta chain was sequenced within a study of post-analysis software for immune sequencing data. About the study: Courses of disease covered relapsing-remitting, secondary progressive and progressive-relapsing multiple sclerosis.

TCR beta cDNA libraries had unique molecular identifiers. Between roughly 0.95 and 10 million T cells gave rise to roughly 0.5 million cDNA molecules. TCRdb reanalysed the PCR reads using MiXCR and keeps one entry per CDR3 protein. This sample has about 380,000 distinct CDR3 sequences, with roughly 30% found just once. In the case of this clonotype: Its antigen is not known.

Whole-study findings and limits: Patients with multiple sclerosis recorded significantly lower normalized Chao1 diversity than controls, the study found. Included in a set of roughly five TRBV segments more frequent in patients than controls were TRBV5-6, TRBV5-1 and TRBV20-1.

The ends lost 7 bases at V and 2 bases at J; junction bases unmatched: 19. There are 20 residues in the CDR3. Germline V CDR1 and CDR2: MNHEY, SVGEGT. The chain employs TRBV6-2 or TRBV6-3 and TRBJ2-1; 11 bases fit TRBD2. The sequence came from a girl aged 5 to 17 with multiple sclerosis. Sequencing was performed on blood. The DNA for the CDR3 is TGTGCCAGCACCCCAGTCGGGACTAGCGGAGGAGGGGGCCCCTACAATGAGCAGTTCTTC. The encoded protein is CASTPVGTSGGGGPYNEQFF.